Presented here are 20 T cell receptor beta chains from one specimen sequenced in a study of cytomegalovirus exposure and HLA in healthy donors. The PCR used 60 Vbeta and 13 Jbeta primers. Using immunoSEQ multiplex PCR, the repertoire was profiled, and TCRdb retains in-frame clones only, with some absent. The table shows some 180,000 clones, with just under 80% occurring only once. Material: PBMCs. These receptors all come from a woman aged 25 to 39 in good health and CMV-seronegative.

The gene calls are TRBV5-8 and TRBJ2-7; 9 nucleotides agree with TRBD1. CDR3 length: 16 residues. J lost 4 bases, V lost 3 bases, and 11 bases had no gene match. Germline V gene data show CDR1 as SGHTS and CDR2 as YDEGEE. The CDR3 loop is CASSSPGQGMKYEQYF. The CDR3 bases are TGTGCCAGCAGCTCTCCGGGACAGGGAATGAAATACGAGCAGTACTTC.

The V call is TRBV5-6, the J call TRBJ1-4; D is possibly TRBD1 (5 bases). V lost 5 bases, J lost 10 bases, and 24 bases lay in between. The CDR3 totals 16 residues. Germline-derived CDR1 and CDR2 are SGHDT and YYEEEE. The CDR3 DNA reads TGTGCCAGCAGTATAGGACAACTTTGGGGTTCGGGAAAACTGTTTTTT. Its protein is CASSIGQLWGSGKLFF.

The chain employs TRBV4-1 and TRBJ1-5, with 9 bases lining up with TRBD1. The CDR3 loop spans 14 amino acids. Losses at the gene ends were 5 bases for V and 4 bases for J; bases not matched to a gene: 3. Germline V gene lookup returns CDR1 MGHRA and CDR2 YSYEKL. CDR3 sequence (DNA): TGCGCCAGCAGCTGGGACAGGGAAAATCAGCCCCAGCATTTT. Translation: CASSWDRENQPQHF.

The chain joins TRBV5-1 to TRBJ2-7; 8 bases align to TRBD1. From germline, CDR1 is SGHRS and CDR2 YFSETQ. J was trimmed by 3 bases and V by 0 bases; bases with no gene match: 17. This CDR3 region has 19 residues. CDR3 DNA: TGCGCCAGCAGCTTGGTTGGGGTAGCAGGGGGCGAACCAGACTACGAGCAGTACTTC. It codes for CASSLVGVAGGEPDYEQYF.

The chain employs TRBV6-6 and TRBJ1-3, with TRBD1 matching over 8 bases. V gave up 6 bases and J gave up 0 bases; unmatched junction bases: 7. The germline V gene encodes CDR1 MNHNY and CDR2 SVGAGI (reference sequence). There are 16 residues in the CDR3. CDR3: CASSRDRGGSGNTIYF. The DNA of the CDR3 is TGTGCCAGCAGCCGCGACAGGGGCGGCTCTGGAAACACCATATATTTT.

V gene TRBV7-2 combines with J gene TRBJ2-3, with TRBD2 matching 8 bases. The CDR3 length is 17 residues. The V gene's germline CDR1 is SGHTA and CDR2 FQGNSA. Trimming cost V 1 base and J 9 bases; bases outside gene matches: 15. This CDR3 is CASSLVGRGAGSGTQYF. The DNA for the CDR3 is TGTGCCAGCAGCTTAGTAGGGCGGGGGGCCGGTTCCGGAACGCAGTATTTT.

The chain couples TRBV27 to TRBJ2-7; no definite D call. With 4 bases removed from V and 2 bases from J, the gap between germline ends came to 12 bases. Germline values: CDR1 MNHEY, CDR2 SMNVEV (reference sequence). The length of the CDR3 is 14 residues. The CDR3 DNA follows: TGTGCCAGCAGTTCAGGTTCAACGGCCTACGAGCAGTACTTC. It specifies CASSSGSTAYEQYF.

This chain joins TRBV5-1 and TRBJ1-2; D possibly corresponds to TRBD1 (6 bases). CDR1 is SGHRS, CDR2 YFSETQ, per germline. The CDR3 has 14 amino acids. The V end lost 6 bases, the J end lost 2 bases, and 14 bases lay between the germline ends. The CDR3 protein is CASNEGHLNYGYTF. The DNA for the CDR3 is TGCGCCAGCAACGAGGGACACCTCAACTATGGCTACACCTTC.

The CDR3 reads CSVWFAGQGPSNYGYTF. CDR3 nucleotides: TGCAGCGTTTGGTTCGCGGGACAGGGCCCTTCTAACTATGGCTACACCTTC. This sequence joins TRBV29-1 and TRBJ1-2, with 9 bases aligning to TRBD1. After removal of 5 bases from V and 0 bases from J, the junction contained 13 bases not matched to a gene. The CDR3 is made up of 17 amino acids. Germline CDR1 is SQVTM and CDR2 is ANQGSEA.

In its sample, this clone was seen once. One end of the junction varies from germline; a read error may be responsible. This sequence joins TRBV27 and TRBJ2-5; 14 positions match TRBD2. The CDR3 is 15 amino acids. CDR1 is MNHEY, CDR2 SMNVEV, per germline (reference sequence). The CDR3 DNA sequence: TGTGCCAGCAGTCCCAGTGGGACTAGCGGGGGCCCTCTAAACTTC. It specifies CASSPSGTSGGPLNF.

In this sample, this clone turned up once. The J gene is TRBJ1-1, the V gene TRBV7-9; no clear D. The germline CDR1 and CDR2 sequences are SEHNR and FQNEAQ (reference sequence). The CDR3 sequence is 14 residues long. Trimming removed 2 bases from V and 7 bases from J, with 14 bases in between. The CDR3 loop reads CASSLNQLRGEAFF. In DNA, the CDR3 is TGTGCCAGCAGCTTAAACCAACTACGGGGTGAAGCTTTCTTT.

The V call is TRBV7-8, the J call TRBJ1-2; perhaps TRBD1 as D (5 bases). This CDR3 contains 13 residues. Trimming took off 2 bases at V and 4 bases at J, with 8 bases between the two ends. From germline, CDR1 is SGHVS and CDR2 FQNEAQ. The CDR3 DNA reads TGTGCCAGCAGCTTACCAGGGCTCTATGGCTACACCTTC. Translating it yields CASSLPGLYGYTF.

The J gene is TRBJ1-1, the V gene TRBV4-2; D possibly corresponds to TRBD1 (6 bases). Germline loops: CDR1 LGHNA, CDR2 YNFKEQ. The V gene lost 2 bases and the J gene lost 6 bases, with 13 bases spanning the gap. This CDR3 contains 14 residues. The CDR3 region has the DNA TGTGCCAGCAGCCAACCAGGGGTTGGCGCTGAAGCTTTCTTT. Translated: CASSQPGVGAEAFF.

The V gene is TRBV5-1, the J gene TRBJ1-2, with 9 bases matching TRBD1. CDR3 length: 15 amino acids. Germline values: CDR1 SGHRS, CDR2 YFSETQ. V dropped 5 bases and J dropped 5; count of bases not matched to a gene: 10. The CDR3 DNA reads TGCGCCAGCAGTCTGAACAGGGGGCTTGAGTATGGCTACACCTTC. Translating gives CASSLNRGLEYGYTF.

This sequence joins TRBV6-5 and TRBJ2-3; D unclear. The V gene lost 0 bases and the J gene lost 0 bases, with 7 bases spanning the gap. Germline V gene sequence: CDR1 MNHEY, CDR2 SVGAGI. The CDR3 length is 15 residues. The CDR3 coding sequence is TGTGCCAGCAGTTACTCTTCTATTAGCACAGATACGCAGTATTTT. As protein: CASSYSSISTDTQYF.

The genes are TRBV6-1 and TRBJ1-5; possible D gene TRBD1, 5 bases. Germline V lookup: CDR1 MNHNS, CDR2 SASEGT. The CDR3 runs to 15 residues. V was trimmed by 0 bases and J by 0 bases, leaving 6 bases between them. CDR3 loop: CASSEAGGSNQPQHF. Here the CDR3 DNA reads TGTGCCAGCAGTGAAGCGGGGGGTAGCAATCAGCCCCAGCATTTT.

The chain uses TRBV5-5 and TRBJ1-2, with no clear D. The CDR3 is made up of 14 amino acids. CDR1 is SGHKS and CDR2 is YYEKEE in the germline V gene (reference sequence). The V end lost 6 bases, the J end lost 1 base, and 13 bases lay between the germline ends. The CDR3 DNA follows: TGTGCCAGCACCATCCCGGGGAGTAACTATGGCTACACCTTC. Translation: CASTIPGSNYGYTF.

This chain links TRBV2 with TRBJ1-1, with 10 bases lining up with TRBD1. V was clipped by 6 bases and J by 5 bases; unmatched bases: 6. The germline CDR1 and CDR2 sequences are SNHLY and FYNNEI. The CDR3 consists of 14 residues. The CDR3 DNA follows: TGTGCCAGCAGGACAGGGGGCGGGTTGACTGAAGCTTTCTTT. This codes for CASRTGGGLTEAFF. Filled out from reference TRBV2 and TRBJ1-1, the complete variable domain reads EPEVTQTPSHQVTQMGQEVILRCVPISNHLYFYWYRQILGQKVEFLVSFYNNEISEKSEIFDDQFSVERPDGSNFTLKIRSTKLEDSAMYFCASRTGGGLTEAFFGQGTRLTVV.

V and J are TRBV19 and TRBJ1-2; 7 bases match TRBD1. V dropped 1 base and J dropped 8; count of bases not matched to a gene: 7. The CDR3 runs to 14 residues. Germline V gene data show CDR1 as LNHDA and CDR2 as SQIVND (reference sequence). Here the CDR3 DNA reads TGTGCCAGTAGTATAGGCGCGACAGGGTTGGGCTACACCTTC. Translation gives CASSIGATGLGYTF.

The chain has TRBV10-2 and TRBJ2-1, with unresolved D. V lost 3 bases and J lost 7, with 13 bases in between. The germline V gene has CDR1 WSHSY and CDR2 SAAADI. The CDR3 has 14 amino acids. The CDR3 region is CASSDPPRVNEQFF. CDR3 DNA: TGCGCCAGCAGTGACCCGCCCCGAGTGAATGAGCAGTTCTTC.